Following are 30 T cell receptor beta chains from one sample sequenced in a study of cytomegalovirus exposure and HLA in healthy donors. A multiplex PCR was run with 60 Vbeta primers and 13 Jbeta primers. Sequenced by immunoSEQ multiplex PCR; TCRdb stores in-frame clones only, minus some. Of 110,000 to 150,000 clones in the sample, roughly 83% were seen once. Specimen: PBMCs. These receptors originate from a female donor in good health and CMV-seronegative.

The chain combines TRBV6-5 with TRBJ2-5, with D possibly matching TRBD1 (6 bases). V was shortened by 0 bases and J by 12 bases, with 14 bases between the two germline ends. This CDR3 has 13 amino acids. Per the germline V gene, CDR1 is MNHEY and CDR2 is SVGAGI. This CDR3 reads CASSYSFDRFEYF. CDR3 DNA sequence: TGTGCCAGCAGTTACTCCTTCGACAGGTTCGAGTACTTC.

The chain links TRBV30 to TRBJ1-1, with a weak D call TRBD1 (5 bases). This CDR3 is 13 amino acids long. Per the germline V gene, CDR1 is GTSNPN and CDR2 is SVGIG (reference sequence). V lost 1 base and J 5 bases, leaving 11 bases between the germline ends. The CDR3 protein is CAWSAAGRTEAFF. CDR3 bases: TGTGCCTGGAGTGCCGCGGGGCGGACTGAAGCTTTCTTT.

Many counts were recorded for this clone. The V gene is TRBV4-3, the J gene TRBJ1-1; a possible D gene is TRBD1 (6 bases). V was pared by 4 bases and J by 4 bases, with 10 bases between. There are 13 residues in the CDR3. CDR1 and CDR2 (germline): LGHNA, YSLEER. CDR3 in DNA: TGCGCCAGCAGCCGGAGGGGGGGCACTGAAGCTTTCTTT. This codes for CASSRRGGTEAFF.

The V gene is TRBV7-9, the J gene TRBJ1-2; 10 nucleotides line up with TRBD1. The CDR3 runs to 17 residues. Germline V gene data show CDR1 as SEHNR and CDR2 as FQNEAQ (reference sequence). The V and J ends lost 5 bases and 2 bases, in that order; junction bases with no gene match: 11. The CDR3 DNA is TGTGCCAGCAGCAATTTAGGCCCGACAGGGGGCAACTATGGCTACACCTTC. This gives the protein CASSNLGPTGGNYGYTF. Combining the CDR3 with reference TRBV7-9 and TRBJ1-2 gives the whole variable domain DTGVSQNPRHKITKRGQNVTFRCDPISEHNRLYWYRQTLGQGPEFLTYFQNEAQLEKSRLLSDRFSAERPKGSFSTLEIQRTEQGDSAMYLCASSNLGPTGGNYGYTFGSGTRLTVV.

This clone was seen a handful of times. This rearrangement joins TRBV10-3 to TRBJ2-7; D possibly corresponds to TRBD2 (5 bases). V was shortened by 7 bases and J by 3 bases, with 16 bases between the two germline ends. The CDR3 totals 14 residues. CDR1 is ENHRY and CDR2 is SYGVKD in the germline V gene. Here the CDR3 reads CAIMRDVGNYEQYF. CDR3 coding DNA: TGTGCCATCATGAGGGATGTAGGGAACTACGAGCAGTACTTC.

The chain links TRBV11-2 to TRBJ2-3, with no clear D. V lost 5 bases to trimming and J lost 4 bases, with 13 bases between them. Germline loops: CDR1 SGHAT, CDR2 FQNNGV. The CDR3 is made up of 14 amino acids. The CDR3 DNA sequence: TGTGCCAGCAGCCTGGGCTCCCACCCAGATACGCAGTATTTT. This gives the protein CASSLGSHPDTQYF.

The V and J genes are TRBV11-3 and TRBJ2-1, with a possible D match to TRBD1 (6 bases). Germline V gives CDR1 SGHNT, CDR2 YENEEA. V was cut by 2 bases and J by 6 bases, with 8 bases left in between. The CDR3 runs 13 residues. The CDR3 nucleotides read TGTGCCAGCAGCTTATCCAGGGGCAATGAGCAGTTCTTC. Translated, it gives CASSLSRGNEQFF.

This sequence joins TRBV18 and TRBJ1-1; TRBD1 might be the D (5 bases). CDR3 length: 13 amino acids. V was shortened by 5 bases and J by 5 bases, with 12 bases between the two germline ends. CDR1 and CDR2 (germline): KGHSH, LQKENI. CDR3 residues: CASSTGLGTEAFF. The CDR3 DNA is TGTGCCAGCTCAACGGGACTCGGGACTGAAGCTTTCTTT.

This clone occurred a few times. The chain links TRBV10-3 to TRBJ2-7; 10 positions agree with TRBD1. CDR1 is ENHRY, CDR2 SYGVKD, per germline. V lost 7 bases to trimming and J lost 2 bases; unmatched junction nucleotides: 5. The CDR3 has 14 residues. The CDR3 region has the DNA TGTGCCATCACCCCGGGACAGGGGACCTACGAGCAGTACTTC. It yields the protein CAITPGQGTYEQYF.

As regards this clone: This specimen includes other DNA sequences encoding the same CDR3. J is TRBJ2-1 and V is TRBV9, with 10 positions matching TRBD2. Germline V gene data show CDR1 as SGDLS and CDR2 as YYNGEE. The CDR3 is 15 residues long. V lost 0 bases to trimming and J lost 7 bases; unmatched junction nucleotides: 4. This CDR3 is CASSVGAGGLNEQFF. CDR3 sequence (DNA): TGTGCCAGCAGCGTAGGAGCGGGAGGGCTAAATGAGCAGTTCTTC.

CDR3 sequence reads: CASSSAGTGVYEQYF. CDR3 sequence (DNA): TGTGCCAGCAGCTCGGCCGGGACAGGAGTTTACGAGCAGTACTTC. The V call is TRBV5-6, the J call TRBJ2-7; 8 bases fit TRBD1. Germline trimming cut 3 bases from V and 4 bases from J; bases unmatched to any gene: 9. From germline, CDR1 is SGHDT and CDR2 YYEEEE. This CDR3 is built from 15 residues.

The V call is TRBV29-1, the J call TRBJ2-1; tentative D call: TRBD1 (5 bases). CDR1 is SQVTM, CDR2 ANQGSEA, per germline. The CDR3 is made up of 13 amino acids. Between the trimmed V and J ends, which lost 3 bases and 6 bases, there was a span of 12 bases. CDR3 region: CSVDQGSPNEQFF. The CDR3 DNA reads TGCAGCGTTGATCAGGGTAGCCCCAATGAGCAGTTCTTC.

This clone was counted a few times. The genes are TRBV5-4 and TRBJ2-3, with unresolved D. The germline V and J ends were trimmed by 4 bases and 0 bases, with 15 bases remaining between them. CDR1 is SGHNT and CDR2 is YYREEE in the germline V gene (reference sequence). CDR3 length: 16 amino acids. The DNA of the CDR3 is TGTGCCAGCAGCACTCGCCTAATCCTAAGCACAGATACGCAGTATTTT. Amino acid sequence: CASSTRLILSTDTQYF.

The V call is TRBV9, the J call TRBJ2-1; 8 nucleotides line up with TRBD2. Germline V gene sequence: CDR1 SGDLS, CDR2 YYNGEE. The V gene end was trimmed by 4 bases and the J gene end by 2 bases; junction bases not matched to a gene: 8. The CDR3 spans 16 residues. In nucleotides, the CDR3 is TGTGCCAGCAGCCCCGGGGGGGGTCTAGCCTACAATGAGCAGTTCTTC. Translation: CASSPGGGLAYNEQFF.

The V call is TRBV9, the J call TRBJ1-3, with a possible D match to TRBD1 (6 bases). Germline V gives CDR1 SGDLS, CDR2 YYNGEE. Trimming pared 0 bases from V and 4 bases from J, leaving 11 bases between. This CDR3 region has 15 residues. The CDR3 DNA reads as TGTGCCAGCAGCGTAGATCCAGGGACAGGAAACACCATATATTTT. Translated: CASSVDPGTGNTIYF.

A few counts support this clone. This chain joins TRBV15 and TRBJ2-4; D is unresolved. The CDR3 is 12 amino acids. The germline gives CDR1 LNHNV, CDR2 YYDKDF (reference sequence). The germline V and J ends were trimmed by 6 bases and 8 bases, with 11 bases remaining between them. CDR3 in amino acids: CATSPRTDIQYF. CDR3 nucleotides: TGTGCCACCAGTCCCCGCACTGACATTCAGTACTTC.

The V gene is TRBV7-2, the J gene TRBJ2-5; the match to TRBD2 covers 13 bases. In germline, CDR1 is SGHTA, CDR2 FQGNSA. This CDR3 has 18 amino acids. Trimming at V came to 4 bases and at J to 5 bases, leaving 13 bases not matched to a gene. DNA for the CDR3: TGTGCCAGCAGCTCCCCGCTTGGGACTAGCGGGGCCGAGGAGACCCAGTACTTC. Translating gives CASSSPLGTSGAEETQYF.

The CDR3 DNA is TGTGCCAGCAGCTTAGCGGGTGGCCCCACCACAGATACGCAGTATTTT. As protein: CASSLAGGPTTDTQYF. The chain carries TRBV11-2 and TRBJ2-3; D remains unclear. CDR3 length: 16 amino acids. CDR1 is SGHAT, CDR2 FQNNGV, per germline. Trimming cost V 1 base and J 2 bases, with 13 bases left between them.

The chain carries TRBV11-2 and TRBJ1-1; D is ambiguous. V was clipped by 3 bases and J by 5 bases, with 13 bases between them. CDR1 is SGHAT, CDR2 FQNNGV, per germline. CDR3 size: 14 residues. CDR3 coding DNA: TGTGCCAGCAGCTTGGAGGGAAGAAGGACTGAAGCTTTCTTT. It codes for CASSLEGRRTEAFF.

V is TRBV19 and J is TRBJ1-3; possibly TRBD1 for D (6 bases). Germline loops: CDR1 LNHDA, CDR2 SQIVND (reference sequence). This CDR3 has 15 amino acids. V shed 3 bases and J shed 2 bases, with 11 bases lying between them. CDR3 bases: TGTGCCAGTAGTATCCAGGGGACGACTGGAAACACCATATATTTT. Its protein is CASSIQGTTGNTIYF.

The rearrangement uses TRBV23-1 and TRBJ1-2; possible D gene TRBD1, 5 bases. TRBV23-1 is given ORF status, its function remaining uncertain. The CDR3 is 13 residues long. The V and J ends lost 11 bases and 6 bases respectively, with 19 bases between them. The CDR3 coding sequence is TGCGCCCTACTCCCCCAGGGAGGGGATGGCTACACCTTC. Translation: CALLPQGGDGYTF.

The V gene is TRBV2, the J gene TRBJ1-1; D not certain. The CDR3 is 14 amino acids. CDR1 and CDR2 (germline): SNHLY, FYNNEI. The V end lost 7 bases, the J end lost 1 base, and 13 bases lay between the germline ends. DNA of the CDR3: TGTGCCAGCACTACCCATAGAGGGAACACTGAAGCTTTCTTT. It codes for CASTTHRGNTEAFF.

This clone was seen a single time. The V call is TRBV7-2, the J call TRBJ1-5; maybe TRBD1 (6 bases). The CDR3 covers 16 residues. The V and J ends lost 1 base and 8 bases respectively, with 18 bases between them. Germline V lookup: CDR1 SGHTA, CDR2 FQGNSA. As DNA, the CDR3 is TGTGCCAGCAGCTTAGGGACCCAGGGGAGTGGGGAGCCCCAGCATTTT. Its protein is CASSLGTQGSGEPQHF.

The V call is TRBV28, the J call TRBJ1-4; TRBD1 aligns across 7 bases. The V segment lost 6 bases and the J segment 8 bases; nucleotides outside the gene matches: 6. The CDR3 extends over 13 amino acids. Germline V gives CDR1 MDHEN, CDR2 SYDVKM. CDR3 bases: TGTGCCAGCAGGGACAGGTCAGGGGAAAAACTGTTTTTT. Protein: CASRDRSGEKLFF.

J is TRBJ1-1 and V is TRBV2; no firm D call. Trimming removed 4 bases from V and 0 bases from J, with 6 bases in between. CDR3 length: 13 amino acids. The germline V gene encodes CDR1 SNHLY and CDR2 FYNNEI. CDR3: CASSAGLNTEAFF. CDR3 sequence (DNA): TGTGCCAGCAGTGCGGGATTGAACACTGAAGCTTTCTTT.

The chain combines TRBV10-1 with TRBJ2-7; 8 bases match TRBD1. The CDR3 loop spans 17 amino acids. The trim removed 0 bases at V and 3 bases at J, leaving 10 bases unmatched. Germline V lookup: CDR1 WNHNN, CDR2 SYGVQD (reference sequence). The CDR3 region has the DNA TGCGCCAGCAGTGAGTCGAAAGGGACAGGTGTTCTCTACGAGCAGTACTTC. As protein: CASSESKGTGVLYEQYF.

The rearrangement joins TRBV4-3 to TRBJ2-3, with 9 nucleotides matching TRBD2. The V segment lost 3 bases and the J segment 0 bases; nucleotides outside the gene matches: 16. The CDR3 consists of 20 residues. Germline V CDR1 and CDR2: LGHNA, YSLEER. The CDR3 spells CASSHQTGLAGVPSTDTQYF. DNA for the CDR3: TGCGCCAGCAGCCATCAAACGGGATTAGCGGGGGTCCCTAGCACAGATACGCAGTATTTT.

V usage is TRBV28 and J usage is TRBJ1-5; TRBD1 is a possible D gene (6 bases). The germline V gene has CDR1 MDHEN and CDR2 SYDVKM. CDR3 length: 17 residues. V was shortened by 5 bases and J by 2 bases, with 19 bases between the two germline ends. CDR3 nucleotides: TGTGCCAGCAGTCGTTTTCCCCGGGACAAACGCAATCAGCCCCAGCATTTT. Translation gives CASSRFPRDKRNQPQHF.

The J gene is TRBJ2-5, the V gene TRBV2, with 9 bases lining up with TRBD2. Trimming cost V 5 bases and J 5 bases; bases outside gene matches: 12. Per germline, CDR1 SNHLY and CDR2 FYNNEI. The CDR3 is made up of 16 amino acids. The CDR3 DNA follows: TGTGCCAGCAGTAAAAGGGCCGCGGGGGGGCCGGAGACCCAGTACTTC. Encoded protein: CASSKRAAGGPETQYF. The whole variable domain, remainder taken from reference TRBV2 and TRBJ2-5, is EPEVTQTPSHQVTQMGQEVILRCVPISNHLYFYWYRQILGQKVEFLVSFYNNEISEKSEIFDDQFSVERPDGSNFTLKIRSTKLEDSAMYFCASSKRAAGGPETQYFGPGTRLLVL.

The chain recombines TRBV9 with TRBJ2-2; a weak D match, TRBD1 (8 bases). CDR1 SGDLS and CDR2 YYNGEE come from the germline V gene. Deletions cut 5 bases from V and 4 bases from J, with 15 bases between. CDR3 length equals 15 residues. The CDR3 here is CASSPTGGGTGELFF. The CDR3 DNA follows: TGTGCCAGCAGTCCCACAGGGGGGGGCACCGGGGAGCTGTTTTTT. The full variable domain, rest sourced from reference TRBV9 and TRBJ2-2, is DSGVTQTPKHLITATGQRVTLRCSPRSGDLSVYWYQQSLDQGLQFLIQYYNGEERAKGNILERFSAQQFPDLHSELNLSSLELGDSALYFCASSPTGGGTGELFFGEGSRLTVL.